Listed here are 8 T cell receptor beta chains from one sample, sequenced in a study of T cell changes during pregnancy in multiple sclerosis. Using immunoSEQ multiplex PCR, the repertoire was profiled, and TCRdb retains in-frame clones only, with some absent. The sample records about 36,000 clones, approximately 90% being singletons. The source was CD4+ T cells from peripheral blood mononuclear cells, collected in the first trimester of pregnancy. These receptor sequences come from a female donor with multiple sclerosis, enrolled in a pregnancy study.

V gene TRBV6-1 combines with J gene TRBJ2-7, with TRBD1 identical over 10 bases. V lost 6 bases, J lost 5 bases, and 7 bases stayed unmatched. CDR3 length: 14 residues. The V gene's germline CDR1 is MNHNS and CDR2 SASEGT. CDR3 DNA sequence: TGTGCCAGCAGGATACCGGGACAGGGGAACGAGCAGTACTTC. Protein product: CASRIPGQGNEQYF.

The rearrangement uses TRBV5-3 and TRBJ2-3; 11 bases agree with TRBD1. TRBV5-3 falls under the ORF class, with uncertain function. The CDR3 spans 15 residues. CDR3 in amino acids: CGIPKWDRGTDTQYF. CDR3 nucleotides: TGTGGCATACCGAAATGGGACAGGGGGACAGATACGCAGTATTTT.

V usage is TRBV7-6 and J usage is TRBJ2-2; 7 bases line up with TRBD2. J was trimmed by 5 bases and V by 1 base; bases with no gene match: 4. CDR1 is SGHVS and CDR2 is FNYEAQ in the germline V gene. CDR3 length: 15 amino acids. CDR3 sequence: CASSLGGGGTGELFF. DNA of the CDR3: TGTGCCAGCAGCTTAGGCGGGGGAGGGACCGGGGAGCTGTTTTTT.

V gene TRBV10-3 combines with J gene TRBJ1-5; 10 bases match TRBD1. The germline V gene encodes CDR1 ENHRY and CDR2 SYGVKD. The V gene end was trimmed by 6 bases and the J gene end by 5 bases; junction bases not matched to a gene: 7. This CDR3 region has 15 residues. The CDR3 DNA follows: TGTGCCATCAGCTCCGGGACAGGGGTACATCAGCCCCAGCATTTT. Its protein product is CAISSGTGVHQPQHF.

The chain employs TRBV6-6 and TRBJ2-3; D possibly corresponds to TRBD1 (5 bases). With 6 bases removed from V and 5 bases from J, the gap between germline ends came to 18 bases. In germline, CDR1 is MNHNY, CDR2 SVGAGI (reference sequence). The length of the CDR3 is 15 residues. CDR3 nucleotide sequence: TGTGCCAGCAGATCAGGGAAATGGTTTGGAGATACGCAGTATTTT. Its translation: CASRSGKWFGDTQYF.

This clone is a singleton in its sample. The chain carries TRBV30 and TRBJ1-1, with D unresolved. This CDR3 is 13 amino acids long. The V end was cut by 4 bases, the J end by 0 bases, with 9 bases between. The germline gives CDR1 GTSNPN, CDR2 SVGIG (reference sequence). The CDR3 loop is CAWTHGLNTEAFF. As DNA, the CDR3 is TGTGCCTGGACTCACGGGTTGAACACTGAAGCTTTCTTT. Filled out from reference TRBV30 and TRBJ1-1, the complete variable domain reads SQTIHQWPATLVQPVGSPLSLECTVEGTSNPNLYWYRQAAGRGLQLLFYSVGIGQISSEVPQNLSASRPQDRQFILSSKKLLLSDSGFYLCAWTHGLNTEAFFGQGTRLTVV.

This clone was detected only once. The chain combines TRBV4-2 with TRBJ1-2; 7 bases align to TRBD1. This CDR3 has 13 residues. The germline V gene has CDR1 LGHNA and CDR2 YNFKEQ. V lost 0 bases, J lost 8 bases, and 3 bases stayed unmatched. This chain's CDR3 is CASSQDKGAGYTF. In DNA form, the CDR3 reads TGTGCCAGCAGCCAAGATAAGGGGGCAGGCTACACCTTC.

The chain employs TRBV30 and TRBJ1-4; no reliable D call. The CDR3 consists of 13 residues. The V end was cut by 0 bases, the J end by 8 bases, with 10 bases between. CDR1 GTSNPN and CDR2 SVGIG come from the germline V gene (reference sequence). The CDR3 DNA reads TGTGCCTGGAGTGTTGGAAGCGGGGAAAAACTGTTTTTT. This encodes CAWSVGSGEKLFF.